This entry features one TCR beta chain sequence. Germline V lookup: CDR1 MNHEY, CDR2 SMNVEV (reference sequence). Trimming left V 5 bases short and J 4 bases short, with 11 bases between. The length of the CDR3 is 14 residues. The study sampled nominally healthy donors, though unrecorded immune exposures were likely. The sample belongs to a study of cytomegalovirus exposure and HLA in healthy donors. PCR was performed using 60 Vbeta and 13 Jbeta primers. Clones were read by immunoSEQ multiplex PCR, and TCRdb kept only the in-frame ones, dropping some. The table includes 140,000 or so clones, 61% detected once.

The specimen was PBMCs. This chain joins TRBV27 and TRBJ2-2, with D tentatively TRBD1 (5 bases). This clonotype was obtained from a male donor in good health and CMV-seronegative. This CDR3 is CASSPQGITGELFF. CDR3 DNA sequence: TGTGCCAGCAGTCCCCAGGGAATCACCGGGGAGCTGTTTTTT.